These 2 T cell receptor beta chains were sequenced from one sample in a study of a mutant IDH1 vaccine in newly diagnosed glioma. These receptors have no identified antigens. The sample's time point: week 23, last vaccination. A single vaccine dose contained 300 ug of mutant IDH1 20-mer peptide, and topical imiquimod was used with it. Clones were sequenced by immunoSEQ multiplex PCR, and TCRdb holds only the in-frame ones, with some missing. The table lists 60,000 to 100,000 clones, 75% to 90% of them singletons. This sample comprised PBMCs, obtained from a glioma patient whose treatment included an IDH1 peptide vaccine. The receptors shown here come from a woman aged 45 to 65 with glioma.

The J gene is TRBJ1-2, the V gene TRBV6-1, with 8 bases aligning to TRBD1. Germline lookup yields CDR1 MNHNS and CDR2 SASEGT. The CDR3 is made up of 15 amino acids. The V gene end was trimmed by 6 bases and the J gene end by 0 bases; junction bases not matched to a gene: 6. The CDR3 region is CASRLGQGANYGYTF. Here the CDR3 DNA reads TGTGCCAGCAGGCTAGGACAGGGTGCTAACTATGGCTACACCTTC.

The V call is TRBV5-4, the J call TRBJ2-1; the D call may be TRBD1 or TRBD2 (5 bases each). This CDR3 spans 14 amino acids. CDR1 is SGHNT, CDR2 YYREEE, per germline (reference sequence). Between the trimmed V and J ends, which lost 0 bases and 6 bases, there was a span of 10 bases. The CDR3 here is CASSLAGDLNEQFF. Here the CDR3 DNA reads TGTGCCAGCAGCTTGGCCGGGGACCTCAATGAGCAGTTCTTC.